Sequencing of this T cell receptor beta chain was carried out in a study of blood T cell repertoires in COVID-19. TCRdb's table, derived via immunoSEQ multiplex PCR, lists solely in-frame clones and lacks some. The sample shows hundreds of thousands of clones, roughly four fifths of them seen only once. V lost 5 bases, J lost 4 bases, and 12 bases lay in between. This CDR3 has 14 residues. Germline lookup yields CDR1 SGHVS and CDR2 FQNEAQ. The sequenced material came from PBMCs or T cells enriched from blood (not recorded which). The TCR originated in a woman in her forties or fifties who had been exposed to COVID-19. V usage is TRBV7-8 and J usage is TRBJ2-1; maybe TRBD2 (6 bases). In nucleotides, the CDR3 is TGTGCCAGCAGCGGGGGGAGCGGATACAATGAGCAGTTCTTC. Translation: CASSGGSGYNEQFF.